This TCR beta chain emerged from a study of cytomegalovirus exposure and HLA in healthy donors. Study observations and caveats: Most TCR beta V segments were productive about 87% or about 30% of the time in an earlier analysis. The study recorded around 160 TCR beta chains that were cytomegalovirus-associated.

With 7 bases clipped from V and 7 bases from J, the junction kept 8 bases outside the gene matches. The germline gives CDR1 SGHDT, CDR2 YYEEEE. CDR3 size: 13 residues. A multiplex PCR was run with 60 Vbeta primers and 13 Jbeta primers. The repertoire was sequenced with immunoSEQ multiplex PCR; TCRdb's copy has only in-frame clones and lacks some. The sample is made up of about 170,000 clones, and the top ten hold around 0.79% of it. A note on this clone: As yet, its antigen is unknown.

The chain couples TRBV5-6 to TRBJ2-1, with 7 bases matching TRBD2. Sequences were obtained from PBMCs. The clonotype comes from a woman between 18 and 30 years old in good health and CMV-seropositive. DNA of the CDR3: TGTGCCAGCGGTGGGAGGGCCGGGAATGAGCAGTTCTTC. The encoded protein is CASGGRAGNEQFF.